The entry below gives a single TCR beta chain sequence along with its context. Its binding antigen is unknown. There are no base qualities to consult, and no much larger clone falls within one base. The immunoSEQ Assay, a bias-controlled multiplex PCR, was used to amplify TCRbeta CDR3 regions from genomic DNA. The original pipeline was this. Nucleated cell counts per sample were estimated from amplification of reference gene primers within the assay. To quantify the absolute abundance of each unique TCRbeta CDR3 rearrangement, sequence reads were collapsed and filtered. For each sample, productive Simpson clonality was calculated by taking the square root of Simpson's diversity index across productive rearrangements. Imported from immuneACCESS, the table was reduced by TCRdb to in-frame sequences with V and J called. These copies leave out some clones; in studies compared against another copy, an unresolved V gene accounts for under half, and the cause of the remainder is not known. Clone size and the V and J calls come from that table; the DNA yielded D and trimming. The sample table contains a few hundred thousand clones; only one count was recorded for 85% to 90% of them. About 1.1% of the sample rests with the top ten.

In the prospective study, participants were about 18 to 95 years old, resided in 25 or so geographic areas of the United States, and were enrolled through a virtual design. To assign participants to cohorts, the prospective study relied on clinical history that participants themselves reported in a screening survey and a study questionnaire. Recovered participants in ImmuneRACE Cohort 3 were defined by two consecutive negative NP/OP PCR tests, clearance by a healthcare professional, or resolution of symptoms. In the prospective study, whole blood, serum and a nasopharyngeal or oropharyngeal swab were collected from each participant by mobile phlebotomists. Prospective study participants could optionally give additional blood draws and questionnaires over a roughly two-month period. Blood samples from the prospective study were shipped frozen or at room temperature prior to DNA extraction. This sample was taken from a study of blood T cell repertoires in COVID-19 (dated by TCRdb to 2020 to 2022). As for the study more broadly: Collaborator samples came from the United States, Italy and Spain and covered acute and convalescent phases of COVID-19. Samples came from the ongoing ImmuneRACE study (first 160 participants) plus 1,254 subjects from 6 global collaborators. The dataset comprised deeply sampled blood TCRbeta repertoires from subjects exposed to, actively infected with, or recovered from COVID-19. The prospective study material was composed of cDNA or gDNA derived from T cells, B-cell-depleted T cells, or PBMCs. A de-identified subject ID, COVID-19 status, age in years and sex were almost always included in the sample metadata. A freely available public database, intended as a resource for researchers studying the immune response to SARS-CoV-2, is where the repertoires were released. Where available, HLA class I and class II types were obtained from metadata supplied by the sample provider rather than from assay-based typing.

Study-wide conclusions, independent of this receptor: Clinical and demographic metadata were provided uncurated, with the amount varying by source and participant.

Relative to germline, V is 1 base shorter and J is 6 bases shorter, with 4 bases between their ends. The CDR3 has 12 amino acids, counting the end cysteine and phenylalanine. Only CDR3 DNA is held: 36 bases, read in frame from base 1. In the germline V gene, CDR1 corresponds to SGHAT and CDR2 to FQNNGV. The origin of this receptor is a man younger than 40 who had recovered from COVID-19. The rearranged segments are TRBV11-2 and TRBJ2-1; the D gene lacks a confident call. The source material was PBMCs or T cells enriched from blood (not recorded which). This receptor carries the CDR3 CASSLVFNEQFF. The sequenced DNA is TGTGCCAGCAGCTTAGTCTTCAATGAGCAGTTCTTC.